These T cell receptor beta chains were read from a single sample in a study of Graves' ophthalmopathy and Graves' hyperthyroidism. TCRdb re-analysed the multiplex PCR reads in MiXCR, keeping a single row per CDR3 protein. The sample has roughly 160,000 distinct CDR3 sequences, about 40% seen once. The source material was peripheral blood. These receptors all come from a woman aged 40 to 49 with Graves' ophthalmopathy. Each CDR3 is given with its conserved first and last residue. D genes are given only for firm matches. Some rows mark clone size as missing; the rest say once, few, many or name a class of expanded clone.

J gene	clone size	V gene	D gene	CDR3 protein	CDR3 DNA
TRBJ1-2	.	TRBV28	.	CASSSRTYQDYGYTF	TGTGCCAGCAGTTCCAGGACATATCAGGACTATGGCTACACCTTC
TRBJ2-7	.	TRBV30	.	CACQDTRVSYEQYF	TGTGCCTGCCAGGATACCCGGGTTTCCTACGAGCAGTACTTC
TRBJ2-5	.	TRBV7-2	TRBD1	CASSSGQGQETQYF	TGTGCCAGCAGCTCAGGACAGGGCCAAGAGACCCAGTACTTC
TRBJ1-2	many	TRBV6-1	TRBD1	CASREPGTGSVYGYTF	TGTGCCAGCAGAGAACCGGGGACAGGGAGCGTCTATGGCTACACCTTC
TRBJ2-7	.	TRBV12-3/TRBV12-4	TRBD1	CASSLDTGGYEQYF	TGTGCCAGCAGTTTGGACACAGGGGGCTACGAGCAGTACTTC
TRBJ1-6	.	TRBV12-3/TRBV12-4	.	CASSFESASYNSPLHF	TGTGCCAGCAGTTTTGAGTCCGCCTCCTATAATTCACCCCTCCACTTT
TRBJ2-5	.	TRBV6-5	.	CASSYDFETQYF	TGTGCCAGCAGTTACGATTTTGAGACCCAGTACTTC
TRBJ1-2	many	TRBV12-3/TRBV12-4	.	CASSGGRWDYGYTF	TGTGCCAGCAGTGGCGGGAGGTGGGACTATGGCTACACCTTC
TRBJ2-5	many	TRBV28	TRBD1	CASSVEPGQGVSETQYF	TGTGCCAGCAGCGTCGAGCCGGGACAGGGTGTTTCGGAGACCCAGTACTTC
TRBJ1-5	many	TRBV28	.	CASSLQGPSQPQHF	TGTGCCAGCAGTTTGCAGGGGCCTTCTCAGCCCCAGCATTTT
TRBJ1-1	few	TRBV6-5	.	CASSYEGQDTEAFF	TGTGCCAGCAGTTACGAGGGGCAGGACACTGAAGCTTTCTTT
TRBJ1-5	many	TRBV7-2	.	CASTRDTNQPQHF	TGTGCCAGCACGCGGGACACCAATCAGCCCCAGCATTTT
TRBJ1-5	.	TRBV28	.	CASSFPDGSNQPQHF	TGTGCCAGCAGTTTCCCTGACGGGAGCAATCAGCCCCAGCATTTT
TRBJ1-2	many	TRBV27	TRBD1	CASSRRGQGVTF	TGTGCCAGCAGTCGAAGAGGACAGGGGGTTACCTTC
TRBJ2-5	.	TRBV19	.	CASRGSDQETQYF	TGTGCCAGTAGAGGTAGCGATCAAGAGACCCAGTACTTC
TRBJ1-1	.	TRBV28	.	CASSVYHTEAFF	TGTGCCAGCAGTGTATATCACACTGAAGCTTTCTTT
TRBJ2-7	.	TRBV6-5	.	CASSYRRGRDEQYF	TGTGCCAGCAGTTACCGGAGGGGGCGGGACGAGCAGTACTTC
TRBJ1-3	many	TRBV5-1	.	CASSLVGGLSGNTIYF	TGCGCCAGCAGCTTGGTGGGGGGCCTCTCTGGAAACACCATATATTTT
TRBJ1-3	.	TRBV28	.	CASSFSPLGPDGRRRNTIYF	TGTGCCAGCAGTTTTTCCCCCCTTGGACCGGATGGTCGGAGGCGTAACACCATATATTTT
TRBJ1-5	.	TRBV12-3/TRBV12-4	.	CASSFERDQPQHF	TGTGCCAGCAGTTTTGAGAGGGATCAGCCCCAGCATTTT
TRBJ1-1	once	TRBV12-5	TRBD1	CASNPGRQGQEAFF	TGTGCTAGTAACCCCGGGCGACAGGGTCAGGAAGCTTTCTTT
TRBJ2-5	.	TRBV6-2/TRBV6-3	TRBD1	CASSVKLGTDQETQYF	TGTGCCAGCAGTGTTAAACTCGGGACAGACCAAGAGACCCAGTACTTC
TRBJ2-2	.	TRBV6-1	.	CASRVAGELFF	TGTGCCAGCAGAGTCGCCGGGGAGCTGTTTTTT
TRBJ1-1	many	TRBV19	.	CASKEGNTEAFF	TGTGCCAGTAAAGAGGGGAACACTGAAGCTTTCTTT
TRBJ2-7	.	TRBV5-1	TRBD2	CASSPSGSRYEQYF	TGCGCCAGCAGCCCAAGCGGGAGTAGGTACGAGCAGTACTTC
TRBJ2-7	.	TRBV19	.	CASSIKGAYEQYF	TGTGCCAGTAGTATCAAGGGGGCCTACGAGCAGTACTTC
TRBJ1-1	.	TRBV28	.	CASSRPGSGAFF	TGTGCCAGCTCGCGACCGGGGTCAGGAGCTTTCTTT
TRBJ2-7	.	TRBV19	TRBD1	CASSTSGTGGFEQYF	TGTGCCAGTAGTACCTCCGGGACAGGGGGCTTCGAGCAGTACTTC
TRBJ2-7	many	TRBV11-2	.	CASSLDLRDEQYF	TGTGCCAGCAGCTTAGATTTAAGGGACGAGCAGTACTTC
TRBJ1-1	many	TRBV20-1	.	CSPYFDRNTEAFF	TGCAGTCCATACTTTGACAGAAACACTGAAGCTTTCTTT
TRBJ1-5	.	TRBV19	.	CASSVLNQPQHF	TGTGCCAGTAGTGTTCTGAATCAGCCCCAGCATTTT
TRBJ2-7	.	TRBV28	.	CASSEMGLYEQYF	TGTGCCAGCAGCGAAATGGGGCTCTACGAGCAGTACTTC
TRBJ2-5	.	TRBV12-3/TRBV12-4	TRBD2	CASSFGLAEETQYF	TGTGCCAGCAGTTTCGGGCTAGCGGAAGAGACCCAGTACTTC
TRBJ2-7	.	TRBV20-1	.	CSARPRTVSSYEQYF	TGCAGTGCTAGACCGAGGACCGTTAGCTCCTACGAGCAGTACTTC
TRBJ1-3	.	TRBV12-3/TRBV12-4	TRBD1	CATDRGLGNTIYF	TGTGCCACCGACAGGGGGCTAGGAAACACCATATATTTT
TRBJ2-7	once	TRBV12-3/TRBV12-4	TRBD1	CASRSGQGANYEQYF	TGTGCCAGCAGAAGCGGACAGGGGGCTAACTACGAGCAGTACTTC
TRBJ1-5	many	TRBV6-5	.	CASRLGGSGNQPQHF	TGTGCCAGCAGACTAGGAGGGTCGGGCAATCAGCCCCAGCATTTT
TRBJ1-6	many	TRBV6-4	TRBD1	CASSESDRGAPLHF	TGTGCCAGCAGTGAATCGGACAGGGGGGCCCCCCTCCACTTT
TRBJ1-5	many	TRBV9	.	CASSVDGGPGEAQHF	TGTGCCAGCAGCGTAGACGGGGGCCCCGGAGAGGCCCAGCATTTT
TRBJ1-2	many	TRBV11-2	TRBD1	CASSPGQNYGYTF	TGTGCCAGCAGCCCGGGACAGAACTATGGCTACACCTTC
TRBJ2-4	medium-sized	TRBV28	.	CATSSRRGRNIQYF	TGTGCCACTAGTTCAAGACGGGGCCGAAACATTCAGTACTTC
TRBJ2-7	many	TRBV12-3/TRBV12-4	.	CASSFSPEQYF	TGTGCCAGCAGTTTTAGCCCCGAGCAGTACTTC
TRBJ1-5	many	TRBV6-2/TRBV6-3	.	CASSYSKSGTSNQPQHF	TGTGCCAGCAGTTACTCGAAATCGGGGACTAGCAATCAGCCCCAGCATTTT
TRBJ1-1	many	TRBV30	.	CASAKDSMNTEAFF	TGTGCCTCGGCGAAGGACAGCATGAACACTGAAGCTTTCTTT
TRBJ2-2	.	TRBV6-1	TRBD2	CASSEAGLANTGELFF	TGTGCCAGCAGTGAGGCGGGACTAGCGAACACCGGGGAGCTGTTTTTT
TRBJ2-7	.	TRBV4-1	.	CASSQELAASYEQYF	TGCGCCAGCAGCCAAGAATTAGCAGCCTCCTACGAGCAGTACTTC
TRBJ1-1	.	TRBV19	.	CASSMEGNTEAFF	TGTGCCAGTAGTATGGAAGGGAACACTGAAGCTTTCTTT
TRBJ2-4	.	TRBV28	.	CASTLSGSRQTNF	TGTGCCAGCACCCTATCCGGCAGCCGACAAACTAACTTC
TRBJ2-5	many	TRBV6-1	TRBD2	CASSEGGSGGWETQYF	TGTGCCAGCAGTGAAGGTGGTAGCGGGGGGTGGGAGACCCAGTACTTC
TRBJ2-7	many	TRBV5-1	TRBD1	CASSDSGGNEQYF	TGCGCCAGCAGCGACTCAGGGGGCAACGAGCAGTACTTC
TRBJ1-1	many	TRBV28	.	CASSTIRGASTEAFF	TGTGCCAGCAGTACCATCCGCGGGGCCTCGACTGAAGCTTTCTTT
TRBJ2-2	many	TRBV15	.	CATSRDRTNAGELFF	TGTGCCACCAGCCGGGACCGTACGAACGCCGGGGAGCTGTTTTTT
TRBJ2-7	once	TRBV27	.	CASSLKGGTYEQYF	TGTGCCAGCAGTTTAAAAGGAGGAACCTACGAGCAGTACTTC
TRBJ2-7	once	TRBV7-8	TRBD2	CATLPLAGGIGEQYF	TGTGCCACCCTGCCCCTAGCGGGAGGGATCGGTGAGCAGTACTTC
TRBJ2-6	.	TRBV6-2/TRBV6-3	.	CAISSGANVLTF	TGTGCTATTTCATCTGGGGCCAACGTCCTGACTTTC